These 16 T cell receptor beta chains came from one sample sequenced in a study of naive and memory T cell subsets. Two oligonucleotides, mixed equimolar, formed the beta constant-region primer covering TRBC1 and TRBC2. Nested alpha and beta constant-region primers with the SP2 primer drove four PCR rounds on ligated cDNA. From the UMI-ligation and nested PCR reads, TCRdb called clonotypes with MiXCR, one entry per CDR3 protein. Of 95,000 to 150,000 distinct CDR3 sequences listed, roughly 36% are singletons. Sequencing was performed on central memory CD4+ T cells from blood. These receptors came from a human donor in good health.

This clonotype has more than one count but fewer than ten. This chain uses TRBV28 with TRBJ2-5, with D possibly being TRBD2 (5 bases). The length of the CDR3 is 15 residues. Germline V CDR1 and CDR2: MDHEN, SYDVKM. Trimming cost V 5 bases and J 7 bases, with 20 bases left between them. The CDR3 here is CASSPPGRAAGTQYF. CDR3 nucleotides: TGTGCCAGCAGTCCCCCGGGCCGAGCGGCAGGGACCCAGTACTTC. Complete variable domain (other parts from reference TRBV28 and TRBJ2-5): DVKVTQSSRYLVKRTGEKVFLECVQDMDHENMFWYRQDPGLGLRLIYFSYDVKMKEKGDIPEGYSVSREKKERFSLILESASTNQTSMYLCASSPPGRAAGTQYFGPGTRLLVL.

The chain links TRBV2 to TRBJ2-2; the match to TRBD1 covers 7 bases. The CDR3 sequence is 15 residues long. The V gene end was trimmed by 6 bases and the J gene end by 0 bases; junction bases not matched to a gene: 4. Germline CDR1 and CDR2: SNHLY and FYNNEI. CDR3 in DNA: TGTGCCAGCAGACGACAGGGAGCGAACACCGGGGAGCTGTTTTTT. The encoded protein is CASRRQGANTGELFF.

Comment on this clonotype: One end of the junction varies from germline; a read error may be responsible. The chain uses TRBV6-2 or TRBV6-3 and TRBJ2-7, with 9 positions matching TRBD2. In germline, CDR1 is MNHEY, CDR2 SVGEGT. The CDR3 spans 14 residues. For the CDR3, the DNA is TGTGCCAGCTCTGACAGCGGGAGGACCTACGAGCAGTACTTT. As protein: CASSDSGRTYEQYF.

This clonotype was picked up a small number of times. The gene calls are TRBV6-2 or TRBV6-3 and TRBJ2-1, with D perhaps matching TRBD1 or TRBD2 (5 bases each). The CDR3 consists of 19 residues. V shed 1 base and J shed 6 bases, with 25 bases lying between them. Looked up from germline, CDR1 is MNHEY and CDR2 is SVGEGT. CDR3 nucleotides: TGTGCCAGCAGTTACTTTAGGACGAGGGGCCCGAAGTGGGCCAATGAGCAGTTCTTC. Amino acid sequence: CASSYFRTRGPKWANEQFF.

The chain links TRBV9 to TRBJ2-1; no definite D call. Trimming cost V 0 bases and J 4 bases, with 11 bases left between them. CDR3 length equals 15 residues. Germline V gives CDR1 SGDLS, CDR2 YYNGEE. For the CDR3, the DNA is TGTGCCAGCAGCGTAGCCCAGCGCAGTTACAATGAGCAGTTCTTC. This encodes CASSVAQRSYNEQFF. Using reference TRBV9 and TRBJ2-1 for the parts outside the CDR3, the full variable domain is DSGVTQTPKHLITATGQRVTLRCSPRSGDLSVYWYQQSLDQGLQFLIQYYNGEERAKGNILERFSAQQFPDLHSELNLSSLELGDSALYFCASSVAQRSYNEQFFGPGTRLTVL.

The chain is built from TRBV28 and TRBJ1-3, with D possibly matching TRBD1 (5 bases). This CDR3 has 15 amino acids. Looked up from germline, CDR1 is MDHEN and CDR2 is SYDVKM. V gave up 3 bases and J gave up 4 bases, with 13 bases separating them. CDR3 DNA sequence: TGTGCCAGCAGTTTGGATTCCAGGGCCGGAAACACCATATATTTT. It translates to CASSLDSRAGNTIYF.

This clonotype was recorded a few times. This chain links TRBV27 with TRBJ2-7, with 13 nucleotides matching TRBD2. CDR3 length: 15 amino acids. Trimming cost V 2 bases and J 6 bases; bases outside gene matches: 4. Germline V CDR1 and CDR2: MNHEY, SMNVEV (reference sequence). CDR3 coding DNA: TGTGCCAGCAGTTTACGGACTAGCGGGAGCGGCGAGCAGTACTTC. This sequence encodes CASSLRTSGSGEQYF.

The V call is TRBV30, the J call TRBJ1-6, with TRBD1 as a possible D gene (5 bases). Germline V gene lookup returns CDR1 GTSNPN and CDR2 SVGIG (reference sequence). Trimming stripped 4 bases from V and 7 bases from J, with 20 bases between. This CDR3 region has 16 residues. The CDR3 DNA sequence: TGTGCCTGGAATTTGGGAATCGGGGGAAAGAATTCACCCCTCCACTTT. It specifies CAWNLGIGGKNSPLHF.

The chain couples TRBV3-1 to TRBJ2-5; D is possibly TRBD2 (5 bases). CDR1 and CDR2 from the germline V gene are LGHDT and YNNKEL (reference sequence). This CDR3 is 13 amino acids long. Trimming left V 3 bases short and J 6 bases short, with 11 bases between. The CDR3 sequence is CASSQFRGQTQYF. In nucleotides, the CDR3 is TGTGCCAGCAGCCAGTTTCGGGGTCAGACCCAGTACTTC.

V and J are TRBV28 and TRBJ2-3; TRBD2 aligns across 14 bases. The CDR3 length is 19 residues. Trimming at V came to 5 bases and at J to 4 bases, leaving 14 bases not matched to a gene. In germline, CDR1 is MDHEN, CDR2 SYDVKM. The DNA of the CDR3 is TGTGCCAGCAGTACCCTTCGACTAGCGGGAGGGCGTCGCGCAGATACGCAGTATTTT. Translation gives CASSTLRLAGGRRADTQYF.

This chain uses TRBV12-3 or TRBV12-4 with TRBJ1-2; maybe TRBD1 (6 bases). The CDR3 covers 12 residues. Trimming pared 3 bases from V and 8 bases from J, leaving 10 bases between. The CDR3 coding sequence is TGTGCCAGCAGTTTTAGGGGGGCAGGCTACACCTTC. Translated, it gives CASSFRGAGYTF.

This sequence joins TRBV30 and TRBJ1-1; the D is unclear. Germline V gene lookup returns CDR1 GTSNPN and CDR2 SVGIG (reference sequence). V lost 2 bases and J lost 5, with 15 bases in between. The CDR3 is made up of 14 amino acids. The CDR3: CAWSILAAGTEAFF. The CDR3 DNA is TGTGCCTGGAGTATTCTAGCGGCAGGAACTGAAGCTTTCTTT.

This clonotype has more than one count but fewer than ten. The chain recombines TRBV5-1 with TRBJ1-2; D gene ambiguous. The germline V and J ends were trimmed by 0 bases and 8 bases, with 11 bases remaining between them. This CDR3 comprises 13 residues. CDR1 and CDR2 from the germline V gene are SGHRS and YFSETQ. DNA of the CDR3: TGCGCCAGCAGCTTGGGCCAGACTAAGGGCTACACCTTC. Protein product: CASSLGQTKGYTF.

The CDR3 is CASSSGLTNSPLHF. The CDR3 DNA sequence: TGCGCCAGCAGCTCGGGACTGACGAATTCACCCCTCCACTTT. The chain combines TRBV5-1 with TRBJ1-6, with D perhaps TRBD1 (5 bases). With 3 bases removed from V and 7 bases from J, the gap between germline ends came to 11 bases. Germline CDR1 and CDR2: SGHRS and YFSETQ. The CDR3 consists of 14 residues.

The J gene is TRBJ2-5, the V gene TRBV5-5; D remains unclear. V was trimmed by 1 base and J by 5 bases, leaving 9 bases between them. Per the germline V gene, CDR1 is SGHKS and CDR2 is YYEKEE (reference sequence). This CDR3 is 13 amino acids long. The CDR3 DNA is TGTGCCAGCAGCTTGTTGTTCCCGGAGACCCAGTACTTC. This gives the protein CASSLLFPETQYF.

The chain is built from TRBV29-1 and TRBJ2-1, with 7 bases lining up with TRBD2. With 8 bases clipped from V and 6 bases from J, the junction kept 10 bases outside the gene matches. The CDR3 is made up of 13 amino acids. Germline CDR1 is SQVTM and CDR2 is ANQGSEA. The CDR3: CSTGRGGANEQFF. CDR3 DNA sequence: TGCAGCACGGGGAGGGGTGGGGCCAATGAGCAGTTCTTC.